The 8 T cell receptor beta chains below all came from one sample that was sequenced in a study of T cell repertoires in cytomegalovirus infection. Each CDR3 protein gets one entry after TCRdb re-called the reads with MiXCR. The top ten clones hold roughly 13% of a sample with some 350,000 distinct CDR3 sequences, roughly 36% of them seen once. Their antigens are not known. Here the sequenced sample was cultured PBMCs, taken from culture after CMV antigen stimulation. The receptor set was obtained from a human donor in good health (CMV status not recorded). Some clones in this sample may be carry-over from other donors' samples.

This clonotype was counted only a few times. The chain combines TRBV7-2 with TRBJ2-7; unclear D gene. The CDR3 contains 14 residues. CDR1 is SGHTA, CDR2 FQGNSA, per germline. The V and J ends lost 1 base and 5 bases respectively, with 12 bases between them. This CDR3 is CASSLVVSRDEQYF. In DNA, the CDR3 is TGTGCCAGCAGCTTAGTTGTTTCTCGGGACGAGCAGTACTTC.

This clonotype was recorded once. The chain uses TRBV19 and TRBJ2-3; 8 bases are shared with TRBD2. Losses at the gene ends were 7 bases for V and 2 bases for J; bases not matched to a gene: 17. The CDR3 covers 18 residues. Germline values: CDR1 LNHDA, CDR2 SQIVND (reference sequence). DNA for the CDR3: TGTGCCAGTAAGAATGGGATGCCAGCGGGAGCCGACACAGATACGCAGTATTTT. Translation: CASKNGMPAGADTDTQYF. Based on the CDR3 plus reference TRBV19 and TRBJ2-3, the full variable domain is DGGITQSPKYLFRKEGQNVTLSCEQNLNHDAMYWYRQDPGQGLRLIYYSQIVNDFQKGDIAEGYSVSREKKESFPLTVTSAQKNPTAFYLCASKNGMPAGADTDTQYFGPGTRLTVL.

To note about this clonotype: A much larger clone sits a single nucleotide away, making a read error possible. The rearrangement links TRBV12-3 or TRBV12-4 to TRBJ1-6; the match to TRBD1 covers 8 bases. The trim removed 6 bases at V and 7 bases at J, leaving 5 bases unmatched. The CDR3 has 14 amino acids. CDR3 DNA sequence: TGTGCCAGCAGACCCCGGGACAGGAATTCACCCCTCCACTTT. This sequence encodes CASRPRDRNSPLHF.

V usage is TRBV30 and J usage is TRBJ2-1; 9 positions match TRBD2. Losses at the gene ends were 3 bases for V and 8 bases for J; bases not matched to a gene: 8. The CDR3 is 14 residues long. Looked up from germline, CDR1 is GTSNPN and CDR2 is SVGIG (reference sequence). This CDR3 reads CAWRSGTSLDEQFF. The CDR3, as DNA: TGTGCCTGGAGGTCCGGGACTAGCTTGGATGAGCAGTTCTTC.

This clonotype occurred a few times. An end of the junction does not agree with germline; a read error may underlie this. CDR3 loop: CASSLATQPGIF. The CDR3 DNA follows: TGTGCCAGCAGCTTAGCGACTCAGCCTGGGATCTTC. This chain connects TRBV7-2 to TRBJ2-1; D uncertain. The germline CDR1 and CDR2 sequences are SGHTA and FQGNSA. This CDR3 contains 12 residues.

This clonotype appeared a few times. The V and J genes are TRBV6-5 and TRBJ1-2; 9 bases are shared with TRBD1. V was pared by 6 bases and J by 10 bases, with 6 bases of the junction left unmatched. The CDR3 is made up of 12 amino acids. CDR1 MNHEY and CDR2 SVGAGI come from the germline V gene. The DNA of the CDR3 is TGTGCCAGCAGACGGACAGGGGAGTTCTACACCTTC. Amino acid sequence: CASRRTGEFYTF.

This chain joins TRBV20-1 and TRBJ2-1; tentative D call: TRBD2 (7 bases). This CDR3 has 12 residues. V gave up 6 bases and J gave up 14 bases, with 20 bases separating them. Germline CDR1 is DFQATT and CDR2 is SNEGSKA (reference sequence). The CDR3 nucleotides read TGCAGTGCCGCGGGAGAGGGGGGCCGGGAGTTCTTC. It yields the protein CSAAGEGGREFF.

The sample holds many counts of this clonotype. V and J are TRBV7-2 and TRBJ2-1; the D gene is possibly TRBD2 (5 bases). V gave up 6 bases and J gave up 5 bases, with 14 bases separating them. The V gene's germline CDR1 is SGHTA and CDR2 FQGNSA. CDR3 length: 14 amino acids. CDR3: CASRRTQSHNEQFF. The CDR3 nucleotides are TGTGCCAGCAGACGGACTCAGTCACACAATGAGCAGTTCTTC.